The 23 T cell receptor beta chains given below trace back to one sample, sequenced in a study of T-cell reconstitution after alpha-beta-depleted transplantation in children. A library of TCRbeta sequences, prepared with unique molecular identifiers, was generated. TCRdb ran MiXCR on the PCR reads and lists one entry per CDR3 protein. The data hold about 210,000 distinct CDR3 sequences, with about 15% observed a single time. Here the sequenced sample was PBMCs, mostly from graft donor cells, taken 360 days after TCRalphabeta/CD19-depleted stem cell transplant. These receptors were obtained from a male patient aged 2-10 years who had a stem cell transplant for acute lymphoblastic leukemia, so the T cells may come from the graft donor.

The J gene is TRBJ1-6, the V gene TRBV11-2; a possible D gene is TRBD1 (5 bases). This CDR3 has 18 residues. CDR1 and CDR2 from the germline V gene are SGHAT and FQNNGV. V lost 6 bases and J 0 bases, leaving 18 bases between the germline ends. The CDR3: CASSPRWAGSSYNSPLHF. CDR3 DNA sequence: TGTGCCAGCAGTCCTCGGTGGGCAGGGAGCTCCTATAATTCACCCCTCCACTTT.

The CDR3 reads CASTKRVNTGELFF. The CDR3, as DNA: TGTGCCAGCACCAAGCGGGTGAACACCGGGGAGCTGTTTTTT. The chain couples TRBV12-3 or TRBV12-4 to TRBJ2-2; D may be TRBD2 (6 bases). This CDR3 spans 14 amino acids. The ends were cut back, 7 bases at V and 1 base at J, with 10 bases in the middle.

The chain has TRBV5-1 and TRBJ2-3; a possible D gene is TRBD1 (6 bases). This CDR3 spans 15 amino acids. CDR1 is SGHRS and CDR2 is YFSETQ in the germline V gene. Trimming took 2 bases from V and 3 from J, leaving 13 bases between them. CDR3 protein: CASSLGQRTTDTQYF. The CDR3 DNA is TGCGCCAGCAGCTTAGGACAGAGGACAACAGATACGCAGTATTTT.

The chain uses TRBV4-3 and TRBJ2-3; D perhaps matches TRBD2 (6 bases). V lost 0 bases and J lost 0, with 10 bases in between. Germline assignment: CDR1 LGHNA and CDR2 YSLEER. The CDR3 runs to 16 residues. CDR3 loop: CASSQDGGTSTDTQYF. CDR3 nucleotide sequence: TGCGCCAGCAGCCAAGATGGGGGGACTAGCACAGATACGCAGTATTTT.

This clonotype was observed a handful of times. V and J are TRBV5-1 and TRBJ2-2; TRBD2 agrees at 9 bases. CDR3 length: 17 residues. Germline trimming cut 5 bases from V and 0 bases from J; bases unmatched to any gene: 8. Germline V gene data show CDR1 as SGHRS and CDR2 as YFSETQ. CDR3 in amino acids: CASRKLAGDANTGELFF. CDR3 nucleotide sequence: TGCGCCAGCAGGAAACTAGCGGGCGACGCGAACACCGGGGAGCTGTTTTTT.

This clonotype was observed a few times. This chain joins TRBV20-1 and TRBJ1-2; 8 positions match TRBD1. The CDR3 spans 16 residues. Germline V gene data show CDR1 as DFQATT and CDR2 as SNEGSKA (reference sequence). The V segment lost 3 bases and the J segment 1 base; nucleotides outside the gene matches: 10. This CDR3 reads CSASLLLGQDNYGYTF. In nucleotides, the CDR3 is TGCAGTGCTAGTTTATTGCTGGGACAGGATAACTATGGCTACACCTTC.

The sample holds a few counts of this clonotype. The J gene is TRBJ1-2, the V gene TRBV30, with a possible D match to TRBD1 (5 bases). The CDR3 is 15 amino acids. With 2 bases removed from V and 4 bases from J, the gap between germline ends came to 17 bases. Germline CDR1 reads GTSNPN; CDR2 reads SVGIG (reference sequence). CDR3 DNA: TGTGCCTGGAGTTCGCCGGGACGGAGAACCTATGGCTACACCTTC. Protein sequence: CAWSSPGRRTYGYTF.

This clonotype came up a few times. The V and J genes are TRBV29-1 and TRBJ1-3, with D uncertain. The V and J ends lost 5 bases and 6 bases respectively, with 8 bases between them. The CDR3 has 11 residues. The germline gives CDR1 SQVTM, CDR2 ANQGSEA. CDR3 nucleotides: TGCAGCGTTAATAGAGAAAACACCATATATTTT. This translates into CSVNRENTIYF.

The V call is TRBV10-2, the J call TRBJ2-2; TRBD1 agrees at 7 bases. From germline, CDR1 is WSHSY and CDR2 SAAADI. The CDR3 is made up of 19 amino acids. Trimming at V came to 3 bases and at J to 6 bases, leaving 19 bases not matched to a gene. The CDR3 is CASSDPPGQRGRRAGELFF. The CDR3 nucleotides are TGCGCCAGCAGTGACCCCCCGGGACAGAGGGGCCGTCGTGCCGGGGAGCTGTTTTTT.

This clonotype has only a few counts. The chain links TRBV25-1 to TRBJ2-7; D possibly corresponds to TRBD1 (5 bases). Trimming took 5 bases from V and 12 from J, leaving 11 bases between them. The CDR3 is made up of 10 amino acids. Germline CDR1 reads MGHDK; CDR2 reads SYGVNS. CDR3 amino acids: CASSLGALYF. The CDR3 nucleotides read TGTGCCAGCAGTCTAGGGGCTTTGTACTTC.

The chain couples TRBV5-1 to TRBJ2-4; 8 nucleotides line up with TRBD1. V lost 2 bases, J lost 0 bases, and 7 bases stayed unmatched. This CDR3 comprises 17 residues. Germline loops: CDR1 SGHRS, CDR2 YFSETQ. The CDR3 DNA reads TGCGCCAGCAGCTTTGCAGGGGGCCTCATAGCCAAAAACATTCAGTACTTC. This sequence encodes CASSFAGGLIAKNIQYF.

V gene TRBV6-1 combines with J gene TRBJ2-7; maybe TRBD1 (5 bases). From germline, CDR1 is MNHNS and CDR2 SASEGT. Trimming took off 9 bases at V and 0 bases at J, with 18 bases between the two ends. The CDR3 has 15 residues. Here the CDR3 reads CASRLLGDSSYEQYF. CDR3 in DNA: TGTGCCAGTCGGTTGTTAGGGGATAGCTCCTACGAGCAGTACTTC.

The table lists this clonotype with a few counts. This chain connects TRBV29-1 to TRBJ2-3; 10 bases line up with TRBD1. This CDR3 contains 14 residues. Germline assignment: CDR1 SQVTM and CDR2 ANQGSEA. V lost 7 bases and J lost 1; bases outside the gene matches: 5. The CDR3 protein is CSADRGPGTDTQYF. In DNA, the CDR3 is TGCAGCGCTGACAGGGGGCCGGGCACAGATACGCAGTATTTT.

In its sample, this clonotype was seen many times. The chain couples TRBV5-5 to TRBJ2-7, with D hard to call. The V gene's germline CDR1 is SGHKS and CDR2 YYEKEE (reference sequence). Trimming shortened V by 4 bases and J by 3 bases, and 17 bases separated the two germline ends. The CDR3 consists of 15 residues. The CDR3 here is CASSTNMAEFYEQYF. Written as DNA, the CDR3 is TGTGCCAGCAGCACTAACATGGCGGAGTTCTACGAGCAGTACTTC. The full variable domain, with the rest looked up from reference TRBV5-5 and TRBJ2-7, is DAGVTQSPTHLIKTRGQQVTLRCSPISGHKSVSWYQQVLGQGPQFIFQYYEKEERGRGNFPDRFSARQFPNYSSELNVNALLLGDSALYLCASSTNMAEFYEQYFGPGTRLTVT.

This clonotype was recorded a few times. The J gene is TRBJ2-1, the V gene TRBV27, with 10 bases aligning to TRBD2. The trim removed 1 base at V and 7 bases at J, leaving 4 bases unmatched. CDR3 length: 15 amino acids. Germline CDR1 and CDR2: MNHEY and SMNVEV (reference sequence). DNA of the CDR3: TGTGCCAGCAGTTTATTGTCTAGCGGGAGTAATGAGCAGTTCTTC. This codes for CASSLLSSGSNEQFF.

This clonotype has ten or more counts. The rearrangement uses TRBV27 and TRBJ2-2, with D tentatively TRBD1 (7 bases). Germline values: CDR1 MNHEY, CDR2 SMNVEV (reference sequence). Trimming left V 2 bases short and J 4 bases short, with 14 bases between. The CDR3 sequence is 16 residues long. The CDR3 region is CASSLPSGGGTGELFF. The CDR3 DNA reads TGTGCCAGCAGTTTACCTTCAGGGGGAGGCACCGGGGAGCTGTTTTTT.

The CDR3 region is CASSYSVQAGLGTGELFF. CDR3 bases: TGTGCCAGCAGCTACTCCGTTCAGGCTGGCTTAGGCACCGGGGAGCTGTTTTTT. The chain has TRBV5-4 and TRBJ2-2, with D hard to call. The CDR3 sequence is 18 residues long. The V end lost 3 bases, the J end lost 4 bases, and 22 bases lay between the germline ends. Germline CDR1 SGHNT, CDR2 YYREEE (reference sequence).

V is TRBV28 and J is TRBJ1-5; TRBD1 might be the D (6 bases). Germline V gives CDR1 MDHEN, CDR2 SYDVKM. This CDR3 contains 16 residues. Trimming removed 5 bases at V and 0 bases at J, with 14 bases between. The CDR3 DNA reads TGTGCCAGCAGTCCCCCTGGGGGGCTTAGCAATCAGCCCCAGCATTTT. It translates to CASSPPGGLSNQPQHF.

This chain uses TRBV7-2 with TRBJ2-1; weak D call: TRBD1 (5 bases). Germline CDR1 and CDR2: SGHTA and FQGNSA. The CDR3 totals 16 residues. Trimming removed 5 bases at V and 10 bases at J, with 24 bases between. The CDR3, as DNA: TGTGCCAGCAGCCCCAGGCGAGATGGGGCGTTTGTAGAGCAGTTCTTC. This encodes CASSPRRDGAFVEQFF.

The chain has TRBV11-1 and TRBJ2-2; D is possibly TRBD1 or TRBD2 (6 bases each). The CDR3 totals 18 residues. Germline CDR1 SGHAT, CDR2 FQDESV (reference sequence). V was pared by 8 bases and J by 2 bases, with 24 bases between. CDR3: CASPSPGALTLNTGELFF. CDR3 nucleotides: TGTGCCAGCCCTTCCCCGGGGGCCTTAACGTTAAACACCGGGGAGCTGTTTTTT.

CDR3 residues: CASTPLTGDTQYF. As DNA, the CDR3 is TGTGCCAGCACCCCCTTGACCGGAGATACGCAGTATTTT. The rearrangement uses TRBV2 and TRBJ2-3; D unresolved. The CDR3 loop spans 13 amino acids. Germline CDR1 is SNHLY and CDR2 is FYNNEI. Trimming removed 7 bases at V and 5 bases at J, with 13 bases between.

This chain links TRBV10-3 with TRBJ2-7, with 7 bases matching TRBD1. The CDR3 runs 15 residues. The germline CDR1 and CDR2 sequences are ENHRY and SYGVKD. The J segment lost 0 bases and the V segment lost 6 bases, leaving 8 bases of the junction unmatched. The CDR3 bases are TGTGCCATCAGCATTACAGGGGATAGCTCCTACGAGCAGTACTTC. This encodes CAISITGDSSYEQYF.

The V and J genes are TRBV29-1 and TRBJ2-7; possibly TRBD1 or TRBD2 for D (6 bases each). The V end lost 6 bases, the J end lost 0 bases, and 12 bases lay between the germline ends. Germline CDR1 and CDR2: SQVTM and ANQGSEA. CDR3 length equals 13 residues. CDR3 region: CSVEGGGSYEQYF. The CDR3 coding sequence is TGCAGCGTGGAGGGGGGAGGCTCCTACGAGCAGTACTTC.